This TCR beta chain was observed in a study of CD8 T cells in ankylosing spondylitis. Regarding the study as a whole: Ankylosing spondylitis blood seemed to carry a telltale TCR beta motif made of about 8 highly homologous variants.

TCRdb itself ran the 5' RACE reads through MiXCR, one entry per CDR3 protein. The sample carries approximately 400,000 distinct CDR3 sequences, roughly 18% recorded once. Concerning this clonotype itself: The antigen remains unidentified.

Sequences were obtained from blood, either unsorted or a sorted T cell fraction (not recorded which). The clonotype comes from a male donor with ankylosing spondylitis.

As DNA, the CDR3 is TGTGCCACCAGCAGAGATGGGGGCAGGACCAATCAGCCCCAGCATTTT. It encodes CATSRDGGRTNQPQHF. This rearrangement joins TRBV15 to TRBJ1-5; D may be TRBD1 (6 bases). Germline V gene lookup returns CDR1 LNHNV and CDR2 YYDKDF (reference sequence). The germline V and J ends were trimmed by 0 bases and 3 bases, with 12 bases remaining between them. The CDR3 loop spans 16 amino acids.